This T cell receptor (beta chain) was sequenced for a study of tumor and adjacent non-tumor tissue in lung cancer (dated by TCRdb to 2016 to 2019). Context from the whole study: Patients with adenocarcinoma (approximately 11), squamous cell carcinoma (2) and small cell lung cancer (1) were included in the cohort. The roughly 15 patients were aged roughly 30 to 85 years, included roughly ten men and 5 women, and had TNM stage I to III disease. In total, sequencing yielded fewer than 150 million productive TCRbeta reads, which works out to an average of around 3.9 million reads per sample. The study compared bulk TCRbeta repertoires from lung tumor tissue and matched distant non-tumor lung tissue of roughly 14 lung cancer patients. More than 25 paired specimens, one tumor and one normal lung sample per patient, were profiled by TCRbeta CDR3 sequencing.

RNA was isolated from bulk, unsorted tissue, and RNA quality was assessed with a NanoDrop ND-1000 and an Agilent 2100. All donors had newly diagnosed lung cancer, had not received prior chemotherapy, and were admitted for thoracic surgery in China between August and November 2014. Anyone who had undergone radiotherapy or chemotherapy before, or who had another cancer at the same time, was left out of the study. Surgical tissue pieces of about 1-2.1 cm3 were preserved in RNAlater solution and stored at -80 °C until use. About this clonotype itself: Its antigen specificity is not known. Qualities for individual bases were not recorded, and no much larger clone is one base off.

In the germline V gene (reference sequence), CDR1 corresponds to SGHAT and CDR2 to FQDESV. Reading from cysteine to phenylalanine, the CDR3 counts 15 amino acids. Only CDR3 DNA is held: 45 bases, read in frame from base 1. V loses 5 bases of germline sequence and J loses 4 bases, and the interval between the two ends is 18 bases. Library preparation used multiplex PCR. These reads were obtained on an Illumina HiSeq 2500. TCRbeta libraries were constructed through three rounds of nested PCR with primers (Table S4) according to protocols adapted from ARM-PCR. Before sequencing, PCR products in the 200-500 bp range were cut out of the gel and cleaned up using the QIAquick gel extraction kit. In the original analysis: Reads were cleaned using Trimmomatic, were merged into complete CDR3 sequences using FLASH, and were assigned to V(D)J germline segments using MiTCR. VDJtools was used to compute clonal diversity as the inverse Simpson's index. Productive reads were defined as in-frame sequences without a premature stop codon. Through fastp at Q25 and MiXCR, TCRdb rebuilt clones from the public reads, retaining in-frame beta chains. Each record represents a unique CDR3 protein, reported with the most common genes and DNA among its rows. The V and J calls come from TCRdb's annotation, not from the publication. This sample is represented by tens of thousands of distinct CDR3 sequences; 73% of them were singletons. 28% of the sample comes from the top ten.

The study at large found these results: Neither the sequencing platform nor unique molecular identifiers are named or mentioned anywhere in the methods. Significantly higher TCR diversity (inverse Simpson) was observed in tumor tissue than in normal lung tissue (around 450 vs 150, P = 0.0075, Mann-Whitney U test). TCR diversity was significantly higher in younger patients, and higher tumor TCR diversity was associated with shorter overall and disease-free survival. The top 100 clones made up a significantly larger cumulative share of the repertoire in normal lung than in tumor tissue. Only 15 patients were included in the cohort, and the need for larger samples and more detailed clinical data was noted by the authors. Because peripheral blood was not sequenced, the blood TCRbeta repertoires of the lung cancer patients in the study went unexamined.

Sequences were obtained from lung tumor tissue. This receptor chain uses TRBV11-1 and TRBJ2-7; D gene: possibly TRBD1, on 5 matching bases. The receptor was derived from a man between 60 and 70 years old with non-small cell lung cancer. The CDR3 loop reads CASSVLDIGQYEQYF. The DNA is TGTGCCAGCAGCGTCCTGGACATAGGCCAGTACGAGCAGTACTTC.